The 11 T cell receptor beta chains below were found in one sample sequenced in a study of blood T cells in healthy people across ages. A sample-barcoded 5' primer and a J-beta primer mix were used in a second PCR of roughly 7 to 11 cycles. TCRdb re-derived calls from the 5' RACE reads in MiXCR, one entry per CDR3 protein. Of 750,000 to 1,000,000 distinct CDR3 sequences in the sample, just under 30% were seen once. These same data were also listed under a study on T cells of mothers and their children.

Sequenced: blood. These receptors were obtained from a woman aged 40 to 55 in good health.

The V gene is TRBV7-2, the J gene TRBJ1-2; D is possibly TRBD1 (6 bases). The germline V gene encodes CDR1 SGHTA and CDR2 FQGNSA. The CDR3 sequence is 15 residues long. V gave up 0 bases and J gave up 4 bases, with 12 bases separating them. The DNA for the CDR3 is TGTGCCAGCAGCTTAGCCCATACAGGGACCTATGGCTACACCTTC. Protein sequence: CASSLAHTGTYGYTF.

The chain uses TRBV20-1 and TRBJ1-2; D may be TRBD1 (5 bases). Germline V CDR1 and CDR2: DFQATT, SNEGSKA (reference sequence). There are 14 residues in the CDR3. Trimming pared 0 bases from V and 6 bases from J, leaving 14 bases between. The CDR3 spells CSAREGRDQDGYTF. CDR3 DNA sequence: TGCAGTGCTAGAGAGGGCAGGGACCAGGATGGCTACACCTTC.

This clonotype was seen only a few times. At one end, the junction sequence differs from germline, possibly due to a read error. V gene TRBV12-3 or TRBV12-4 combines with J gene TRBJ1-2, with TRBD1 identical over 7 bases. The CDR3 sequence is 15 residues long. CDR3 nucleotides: TGTGCCAGCAACAATCGACAGGGTCCTAACTATGGCCACACCTTC. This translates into CASNNRQGPNYGHTF.

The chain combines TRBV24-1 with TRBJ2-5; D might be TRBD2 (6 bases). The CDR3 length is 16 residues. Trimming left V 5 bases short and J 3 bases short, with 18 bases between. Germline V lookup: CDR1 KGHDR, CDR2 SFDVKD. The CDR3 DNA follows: TGTGCCACCAGTGTCGGCGGGGACCCGGGGAAAGAGACCCAGTACTTC. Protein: CATSVGGDPGKETQYF.

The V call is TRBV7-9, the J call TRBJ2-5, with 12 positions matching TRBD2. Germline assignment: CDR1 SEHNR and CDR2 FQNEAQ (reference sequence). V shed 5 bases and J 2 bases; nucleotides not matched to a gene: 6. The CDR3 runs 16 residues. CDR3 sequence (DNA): TGTGCCAGCAGCGGTACTAGCGGGGGGCCTCAAGAGACCCAGTACTTC. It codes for CASSGTSGGPQETQYF.

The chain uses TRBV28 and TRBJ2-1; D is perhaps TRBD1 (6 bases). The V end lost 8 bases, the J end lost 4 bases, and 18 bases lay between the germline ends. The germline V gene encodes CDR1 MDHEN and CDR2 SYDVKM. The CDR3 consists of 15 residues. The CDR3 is CASGPPDSPYNEQFF. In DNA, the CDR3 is TGTGCCAGCGGTCCGCCGGACAGTCCGTACAATGAGCAGTTCTTC.

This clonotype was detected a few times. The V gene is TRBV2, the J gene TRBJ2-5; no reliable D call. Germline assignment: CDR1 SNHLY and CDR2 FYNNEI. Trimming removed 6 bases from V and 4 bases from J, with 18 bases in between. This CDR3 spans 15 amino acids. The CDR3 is CASSPPVGGTETQYF. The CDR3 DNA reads TGTGCCAGCAGCCCACCCGTTGGCGGAACAGAGACCCAGTACTTC.

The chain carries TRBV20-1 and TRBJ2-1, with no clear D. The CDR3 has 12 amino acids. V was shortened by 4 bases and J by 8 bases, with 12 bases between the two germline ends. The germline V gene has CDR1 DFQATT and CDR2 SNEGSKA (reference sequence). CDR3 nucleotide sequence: TGCAGTGCTACCGACGTGGGGTATGAGCAGTTCTTC. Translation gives CSATDVGYEQFF.

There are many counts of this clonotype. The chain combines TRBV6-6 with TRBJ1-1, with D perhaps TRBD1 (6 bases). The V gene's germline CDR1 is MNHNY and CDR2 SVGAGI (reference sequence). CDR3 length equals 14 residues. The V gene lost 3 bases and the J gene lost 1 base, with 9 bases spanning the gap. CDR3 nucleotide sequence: TGTGCCAGCAGTTATCGGACAGCGAACACTGAAGCTTTCTTT. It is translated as CASSYRTANTEAFF.

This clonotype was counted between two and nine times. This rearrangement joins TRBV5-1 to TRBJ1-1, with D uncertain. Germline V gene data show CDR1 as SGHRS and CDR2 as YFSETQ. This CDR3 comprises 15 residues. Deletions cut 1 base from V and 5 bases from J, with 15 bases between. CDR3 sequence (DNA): TGCGCCAGCAGCTTGAGTTCAGCTGCGAATACTGAAGCTTTCTTT. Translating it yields CASSLSSAANTEAFF.

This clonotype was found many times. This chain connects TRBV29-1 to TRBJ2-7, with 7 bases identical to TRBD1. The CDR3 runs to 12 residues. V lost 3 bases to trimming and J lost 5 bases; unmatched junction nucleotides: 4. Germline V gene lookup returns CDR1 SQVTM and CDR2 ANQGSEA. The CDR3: CSVEDRSDEQYF. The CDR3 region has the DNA TGCAGCGTTGAGGACAGGTCCGACGAGCAGTACTTC.